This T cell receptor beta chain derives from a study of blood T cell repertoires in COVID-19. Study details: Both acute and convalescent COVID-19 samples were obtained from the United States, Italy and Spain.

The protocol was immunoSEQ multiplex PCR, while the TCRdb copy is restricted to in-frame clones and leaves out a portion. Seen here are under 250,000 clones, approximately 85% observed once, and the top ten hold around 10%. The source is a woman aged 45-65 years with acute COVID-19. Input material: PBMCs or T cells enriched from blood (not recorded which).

CDR3 sequence reads: CAISETGGANTGELFF. The CDR3 nucleotides are TGTGCCATCAGTGAGACGGGGGGCGCGAACACCGGGGAGCTGTTTTTT. V gene TRBV10-3 combines with J gene TRBJ2-2, with D possibly matching TRBD2 (7 bases). Per the germline V gene, CDR1 is ENHRY and CDR2 is SYGVKD. CDR3 length equals 16 residues. Trimming cost V 2 bases and J 0 bases, with 10 bases left between them.